The clone carrying this T cell receptor beta chain was picked up one time. Its antigen is unknown. Specified treatment: some 20 received Ad26.COV2.S at low or high dose, single or two shots; five or six received placebo; per-sample allocation not given. Repertoires come from day 63 after the first vaccine or placebo injection. An Ad26 vector that expressed Wuhan-strain SARS-CoV-2 spike constituted the vaccine. This record belongs to a study of Ad26.COV2.S vaccination and SARS-CoV-2 variants. Across the whole study: It was the COV1001 Ad26.COV2.S trial arm that included the donor. The study, taken as a whole, reports: Whether participants received vaccine or placebo, their non-spike TCR breadth was similar. Considerable breadth of spike-specific CD8+ and CD4+ T cell responses has reportedly been documented following vaccination.

Germline CDR1 and CDR2: MNHNS and SASEGT. Trimming removed 3 bases from V and 4 bases from J; junction bases left unmatched: 7. The CDR3 runs to 16 residues. Sequenced by immunoSEQ multiplex PCR; TCRdb stores in-frame clones only, minus some. Among roughly 410,000 clones listed, about 80% were seen once. V is TRBV6-1 and J is TRBJ1-2; 11 bases match TRBD1. This TCR derives from a person between 18 and 60 years old who received the Ad26.COV2.S COVID-19 vaccine or a placebo. Here the sequenced sample was peripheral blood, taken in a trial of Ad26.COV2.S vaccine versus placebo. This CDR3 is CASSETRTGGGYGYTF. The CDR3 DNA is TGTGCCAGCAGTGAGACCAGGACAGGGGGCGGCTATGGCTACACCTTC.